The text below deals with one T cell receptor (beta chain). The table lists this clonotype with many counts. Its cognate antigen has yet to be identified. No much larger clonotype is one base removed from it; base qualities were not supplied. TCRdb records Illumina HiSeq 2500 as the sequencer. Quantitative 5'-RACE with molecular barcodes was the method used to prepare the TCR beta libraries. Per the original workflow: To identify disease-linked TCR variants, a new computational method was used, one built on a probabilistic model of VDJ rearrangement. TCRdb handled the public reads itself, with Q25 trimming in fastp and clone calling in MiXCR, and kept productive beta chains. One record per CDR3 amino acid sequence lists the most common genes and DNA. The V and J calls and clone size are TCRdb's, not the authors'. The sample table holds fewer than 550,000 distinct CDR3 sequences, of which roughly 5% were seen once. The ten largest make up around 3.6% of the sample.

This sample stems from a study of CD8 T cells in ankylosing spondylitis (dated by TCRdb to the late 2010s). Regarding the complete study: T cell receptor beta repertoires were profiled in healthy donors and ankylosing spondylitis patients so that disease-linked TCR variants could be found. The whole study cohort included some 100 healthy donors and over 20 ankylosing spondylitis patients. Peripheral blood was sampled, and synovial fluid was also collected from ankylosing spondylitis patients.

What the research found in general, with its limitations: Blood from ankylosing spondylitis patients appeared to be characterized by a TCR beta motif composed of 7 to 9 highly homologous amino acid variants. A CD8+ phenotype was shown by the disease-linked clones, which were found at relatively low frequencies in peripheral blood. Some TCR beta motif variants had previously been reported in synovial fluid and blood of reactive arthritis patients, which suggested common disease-initiation mechanisms. According to the report, matched synovial fluid samples from ankylosing spondylitis patients were significantly enriched for the disease-linked clones.

From the cysteine through the phenylalanine, the CDR3 covers 17 amino acids. Only CDR3 DNA remains: 51 bases, in frame from the first base. V loses 3 bases at its end and J loses 6 bases; junction bases beyond the gene matches: 11. Per the germline V gene, MGHRA is the CDR1 and YSYEKL is the CDR2. The sample taken for sequencing was blood, either unsorted or a sorted T cell fraction (not recorded which). The chain uses TRBV4-1 and TRBJ2-1, with 10 middle bases fitting TRBD2. This TCR derives from a male donor with ankylosing spondylitis. The DNA sequence is as follows: TGCGCCAGCAGCCAGAGCGGGAGGGGCCCCTTTATCAATGAGCAGTTCTTC. Translated, it reads CASSQSGRGPFINEQFF.